The source of this T cell receptor (beta chain) is a study of molecular identifiers for immune sequencing clone quantification. Study-level points and caveats: In naive cells, under 1% of molecules belonged to clones above 20 RNA copies, against over 97% in effector cells.

Libraries from naive CD8 cells were generated from about 20,000 to 1,000,000 sorted cells (with 10%, 30% or 50% RNA). The CDR3 is 15 residues long. Germline V gene lookup returns CDR1 SGHTS and CDR2 YDEGEE. Methods described previously, with TCR primers listed, were used for bulk TCR libraries. Via MiXCR, TCRdb re-called the PCR reads, giving one row per CDR3 protein. The sample has some 580,000 distinct CDR3 sequences; around 25% are singletons. Points on this clonotype: The antigen is unknown. Germline is not matched at one junction end, which may reflect a read error.

The V and J genes are TRBV5-8 and TRBJ2-1; 7 bases line up with TRBD1. The TCR comes from a human donor in good health. Some libraries in this study had Jurkat cell RNA spiked in. Input material: naive CD8+ T cells from blood, with Jurkat cell RNA spiked in. The sample's subset: FACS-sorted CD8+CD4-CCR7+CD45RA+ naive T cells. CDR3 residues: CDSSLGLDRNNEQFF. CDR3 in DNA: TGTGACAGCAGCTTGGGTCTGGACAGGAACAATGAGCAGTTCTTC. The full variable domain, with the rest looked up from reference TRBV5-8 and TRBJ2-1, is EAGVTQSPTHLIKTRGQQATLRCSPISGHTSVYWYQQALGLGLQFLLWYDEGEERNRGNFPPRFSGRQFPNYSSELNVNALELEDSALYLCDSSLGLDRNNEQFFGPGTRLTVL.